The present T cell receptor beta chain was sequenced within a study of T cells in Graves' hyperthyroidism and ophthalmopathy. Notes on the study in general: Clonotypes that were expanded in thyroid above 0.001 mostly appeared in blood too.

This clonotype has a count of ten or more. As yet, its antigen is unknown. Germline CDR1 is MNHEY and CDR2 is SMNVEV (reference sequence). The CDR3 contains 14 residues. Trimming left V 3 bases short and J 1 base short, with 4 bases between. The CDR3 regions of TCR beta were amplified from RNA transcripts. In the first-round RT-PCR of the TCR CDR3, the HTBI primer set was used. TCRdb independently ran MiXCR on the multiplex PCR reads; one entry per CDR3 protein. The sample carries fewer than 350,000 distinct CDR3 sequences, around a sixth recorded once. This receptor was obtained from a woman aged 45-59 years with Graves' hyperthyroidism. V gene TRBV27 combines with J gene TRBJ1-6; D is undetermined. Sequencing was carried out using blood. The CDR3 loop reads CASSLGSYNSPLHF. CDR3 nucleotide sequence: TGTGCCAGCAGTTTGGGGTCCTATAATTCACCCCTCCACTTT.